These T cell receptor beta chains were read from a single sample in a study of glioma-infiltrating T cells after dendritic cell vaccination. The assay was immunoSEQ multiplex PCR, and TCRdb's table has in-frame clones only and misses some. The sample carries 49,000 or so clones, 85% to 90% recorded once. The sequencing here drew on blood, taken before dendritic cell vaccination. The source is a human donor with glioblastoma. Both conserved end residues are part of each CDR3. Each record gives: D gene, V gene, CDR3 length, clone size, J gene, CDR3 protein, CDR3 DNA. The D gene is left open where the match is weak. For some rows the clone size is stated as once, few or many, or as a class when expanded; others skip it.

D gene: TRBD2; V gene: TRBV10-3; CDR3 length: 14; clone size: NA; J gene: TRBJ2-1; CDR3 protein: CAIRTSGSYNEQFF; CDR3 DNA: TGTGCCATTAGGACTAGCGGGAGCTACAATGAGCAGTTCTTC
D gene: TRBD2; V gene: TRBV5-1; CDR3 length: 16; clone size: NA; J gene: TRBJ2-7; CDR3 protein: CASSLGGGLAGDEQYF; CDR3 DNA: TGCGCCAGCAGCTTGGGGGGGGGACTAGCGGGAGACGAGCAGTACTTC
D gene: NA; V gene: TRBV7-2; CDR3 length: 16; clone size: once; J gene: TRBJ2-3; CDR3 protein: CASSSPGLAPTDTQYF; CDR3 DNA: TGTGCCAGCAGCAGTCCCGGACTGGCGCCCACAGATACGCAGTATTTT
D gene: TRBD1; V gene: TRBV19; CDR3 length: 16; clone size: NA; J gene: TRBJ2-3; CDR3 protein: CASSIVRGQGTDTQYF; CDR3 DNA: TGTGCCAGTAGTATAGTCCGCGGACAGGGAACAGATACGCAGTATTTT
D gene: NA; V gene: TRBV7-2; CDR3 length: 15; clone size: NA; J gene: TRBJ2-2; CDR3 protein: CASSRRLADTGELFF; CDR3 DNA: TGTGCCAGCAGCCGAAGGCTAGCTGACACCGGGGAGCTGTTTTTT
D gene: TRBD1; V gene: TRBV7-2; CDR3 length: 16; clone size: NA; J gene: TRBJ2-6; CDR3 protein: CASSLARQGGANVLTF; CDR3 DNA: TGTGCCAGCAGCTTAGCCCGACAGGGCGGGGCCAACGTCCTGACTTTC
D gene: NA; V gene: TRBV6-1; CDR3 length: 19; clone size: NA; J gene: TRBJ2-1; CDR3 protein: CASSEGATQPANPRDEQFF; CDR3 DNA: TGTGCCAGCAGTGAAGGGGCTACTCAACCTGCCAACCCGCGGGATGAGCAGTTCTTC
D gene: NA; V gene: TRBV7-2; CDR3 length: 15; clone size: NA; J gene: TRBJ2-1; CDR3 protein: CASSPGLPSYNEQFF; CDR3 DNA: TGTGCCAGCAGCCCCGGACTCCCATCCTACAATGAGCAGTTCTTC
D gene: NA; V gene: TRBV27; CDR3 length: 14; clone size: NA; J gene: TRBJ1-5; CDR3 protein: CASTSHGGNQPQHF; CDR3 DNA: TGTGCCAGCACCTCCCACGGGGGTAATCAGCCCCAGCATTTT
D gene: NA; V gene: TRBV4-2; CDR3 length: 16; clone size: NA; J gene: TRBJ1-5; CDR3 protein: CASSRGVGEGNQPQHF; CDR3 DNA: TGTGCCAGCAGCCGAGGAGTGGGGGAGGGCAATCAGCCCCAGCATTTT
D gene: NA; V gene: TRBV7-2; CDR3 length: 14; clone size: once; J gene: TRBJ2-7; CDR3 protein: CASSQERDSHEQYF; CDR3 DNA: TGTGCCAGCAGCCAGGAGAGGGACTCCCACGAGCAGTACTTC
D gene: NA; V gene: TRBV7-8; CDR3 length: 16; clone size: NA; J gene: TRBJ2-1; CDR3 protein: CASSGYLGSSYNEQFF; CDR3 DNA: TGTGCCAGCAGCGGGTACTTGGGGAGCTCCTACAATGAGCAGTTCTTC
D gene: TRBD1; V gene: TRBV10-2; CDR3 length: 16; clone size: NA; J gene: TRBJ2-1; CDR3 protein: CASSDPGTGLGNEQFF; CDR3 DNA: TGCGCCAGCAGTGACCCCGGGACAGGGCTGGGAAATGAGCAGTTCTTC
D gene: NA; V gene: TRBV4-1; CDR3 length: 15; clone size: NA; J gene: TRBJ2-6; CDR3 protein: CASSQQEAGANVLTF; CDR3 DNA: TGCGCCAGCAGCCAACAGGAGGCTGGGGCCAACGTCCTGACTTTC